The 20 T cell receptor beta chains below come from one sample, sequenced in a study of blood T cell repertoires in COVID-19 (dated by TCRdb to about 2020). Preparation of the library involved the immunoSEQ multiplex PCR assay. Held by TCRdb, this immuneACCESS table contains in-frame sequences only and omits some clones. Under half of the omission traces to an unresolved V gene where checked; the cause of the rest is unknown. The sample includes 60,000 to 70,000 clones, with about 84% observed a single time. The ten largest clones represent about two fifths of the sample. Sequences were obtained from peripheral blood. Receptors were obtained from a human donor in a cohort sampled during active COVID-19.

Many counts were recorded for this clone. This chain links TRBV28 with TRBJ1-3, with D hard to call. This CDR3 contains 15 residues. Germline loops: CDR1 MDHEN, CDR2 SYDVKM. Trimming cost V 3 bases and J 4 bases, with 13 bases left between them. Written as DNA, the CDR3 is TGTGCCAGCAGTTTGATGGGGAGACGGGGAAACACCATATATTTT. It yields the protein CASSLMGRRGNTIYF.

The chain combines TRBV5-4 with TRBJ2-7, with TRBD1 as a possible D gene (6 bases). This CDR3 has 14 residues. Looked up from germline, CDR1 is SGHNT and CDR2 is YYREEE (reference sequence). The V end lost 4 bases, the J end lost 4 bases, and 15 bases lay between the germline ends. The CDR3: CASSKAGDTYEQYF. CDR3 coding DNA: TGTGCCAGCAGCAAAGCCGGGGACACGTACGAGCAGTACTTC.

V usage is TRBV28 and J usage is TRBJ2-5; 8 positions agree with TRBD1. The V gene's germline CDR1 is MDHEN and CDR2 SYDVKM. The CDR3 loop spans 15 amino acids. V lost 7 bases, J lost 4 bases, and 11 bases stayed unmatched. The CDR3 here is CASNFLSGTGETQYF. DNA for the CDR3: TGTGCCAGCAATTTCCTGTCCGGGACAGGAGAGACCCAGTACTTC.

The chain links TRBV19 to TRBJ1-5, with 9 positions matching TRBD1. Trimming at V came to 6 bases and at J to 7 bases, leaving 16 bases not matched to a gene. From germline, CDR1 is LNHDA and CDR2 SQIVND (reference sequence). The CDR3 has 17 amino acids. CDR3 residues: CASREDRGINGGQPQHF. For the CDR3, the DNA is TGTGCCAGTAGAGAGGACAGGGGAATCAATGGGGGGCAGCCCCAGCATTTT.

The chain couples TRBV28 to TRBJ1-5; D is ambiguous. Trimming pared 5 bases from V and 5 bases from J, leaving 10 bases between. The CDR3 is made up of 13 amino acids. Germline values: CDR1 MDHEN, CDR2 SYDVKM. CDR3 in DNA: TGTGCCAGCAGTCCGACATGGGATCAGCCCCAGCATTTT. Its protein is CASSPTWDQPQHF.

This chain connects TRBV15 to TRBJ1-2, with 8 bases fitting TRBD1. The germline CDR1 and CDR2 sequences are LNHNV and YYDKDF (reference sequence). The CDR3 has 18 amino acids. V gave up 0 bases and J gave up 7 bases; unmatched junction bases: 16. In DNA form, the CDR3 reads TGTGCCACCAGCAGAGATGGAGGACAGGGATTTGTTGTCGGTGGCTACACCTTC. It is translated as CATSRDGGQGFVVGGYTF.

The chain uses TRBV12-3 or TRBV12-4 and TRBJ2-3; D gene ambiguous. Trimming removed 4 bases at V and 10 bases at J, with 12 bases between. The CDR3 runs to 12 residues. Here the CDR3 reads CASSSGPDPQYF. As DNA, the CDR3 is TGTGCCAGCAGTTCCGGTCCCGATCCGCAGTATTTT.

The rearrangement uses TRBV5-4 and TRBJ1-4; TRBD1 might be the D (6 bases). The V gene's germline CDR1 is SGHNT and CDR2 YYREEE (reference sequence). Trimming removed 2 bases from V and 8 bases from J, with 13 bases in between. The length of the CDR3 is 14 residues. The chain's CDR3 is CASSLGGGLEKLFF. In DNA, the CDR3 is TGTGCCAGCAGCTTAGGAGGGGGACTAGAAAAACTGTTTTTT. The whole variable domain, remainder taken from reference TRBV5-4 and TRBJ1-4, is ETGVTQSPTHLIKTRGQQVTLRCSSQSGHNTVSWYQQALGQGPQFIFQYYREEENGRGNFPPRFSGLQFPNYSSELNVNALELDDSALYLCASSLGGGLEKLFFGSGTQLSVL.

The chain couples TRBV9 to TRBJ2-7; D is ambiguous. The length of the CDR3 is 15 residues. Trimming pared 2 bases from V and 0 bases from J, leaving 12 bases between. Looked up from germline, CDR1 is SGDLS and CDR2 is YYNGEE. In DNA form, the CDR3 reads TGTGCCAGCAGCGTGAGCGAATTGTTCTCCTACGAGCAGTACTTC. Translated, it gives CASSVSELFSYEQYF.

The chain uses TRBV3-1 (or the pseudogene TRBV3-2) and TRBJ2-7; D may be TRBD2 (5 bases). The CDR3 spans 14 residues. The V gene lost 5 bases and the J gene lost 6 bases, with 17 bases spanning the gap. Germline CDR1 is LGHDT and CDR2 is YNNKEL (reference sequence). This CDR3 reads CASSYLGGTGEQYF. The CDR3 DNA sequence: TGTGCCAGCAGCTACCTTGGAGGCACGGGCGAGCAGTACTTC.

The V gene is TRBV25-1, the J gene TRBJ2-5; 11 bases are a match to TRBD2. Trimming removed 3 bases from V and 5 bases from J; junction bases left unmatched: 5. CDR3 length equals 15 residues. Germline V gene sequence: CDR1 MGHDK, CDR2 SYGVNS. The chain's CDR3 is CASSERLAGYETQYF. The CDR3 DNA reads TGTGCCAGCAGTGAGAGACTAGCGGGGTACGAGACCCAGTACTTC.

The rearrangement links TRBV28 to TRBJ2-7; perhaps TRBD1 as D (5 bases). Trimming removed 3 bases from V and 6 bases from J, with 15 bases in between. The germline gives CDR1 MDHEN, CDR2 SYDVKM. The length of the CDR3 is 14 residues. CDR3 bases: TGTGCCAGCAGTTTCTTGGCAGGGTGGGCCGAGCAGTACTTC. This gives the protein CASSFLAGWAEQYF. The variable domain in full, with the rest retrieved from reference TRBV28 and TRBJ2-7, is DVKVTQSSRYLVKRTGEKVFLECVQDMDHENMFWYRQDPGLGLRLIYFSYDVKMKEKGDIPEGYSVSREKKERFSLILESASTNQTSMYLCASSFLAGWAEQYFGPGTRLTVT.

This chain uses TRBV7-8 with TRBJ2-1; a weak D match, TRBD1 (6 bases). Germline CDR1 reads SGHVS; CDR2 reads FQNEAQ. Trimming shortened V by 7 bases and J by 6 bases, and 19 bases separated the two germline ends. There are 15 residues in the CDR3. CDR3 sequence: CASTPPGTRSNEQFF. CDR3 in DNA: TGTGCCAGCACTCCGCCCGGGACAAGGAGCAATGAGCAGTTCTTC. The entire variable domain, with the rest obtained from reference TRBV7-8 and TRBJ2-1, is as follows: GAGVSQSPRYKVAKRGQDVALRCDPISGHVSLFWYQQALGQGPEFLTYFQNEAQLDKSGLPSDRFFAERPEGSVSTLKIQRTQQEDSAVYLCASTPPGTRSNEQFFGPGTRLTVL.

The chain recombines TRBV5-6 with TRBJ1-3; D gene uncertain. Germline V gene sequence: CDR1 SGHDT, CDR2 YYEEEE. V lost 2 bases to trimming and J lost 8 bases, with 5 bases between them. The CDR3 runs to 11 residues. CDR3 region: CASSFGDTIYF. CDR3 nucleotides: TGTGCCAGCAGCTTCGGGGACACCATATATTTT.

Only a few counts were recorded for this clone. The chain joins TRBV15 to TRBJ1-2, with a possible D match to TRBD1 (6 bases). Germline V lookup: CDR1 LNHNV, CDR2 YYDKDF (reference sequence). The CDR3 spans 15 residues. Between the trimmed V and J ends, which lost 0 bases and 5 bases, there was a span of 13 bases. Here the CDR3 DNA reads TGTGCCACCAGCAGAGATCTGGGGGCGCGATATGGCTACACCTTC. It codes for CATSRDLGARYGYTF. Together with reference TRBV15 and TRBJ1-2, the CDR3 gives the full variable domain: DAMVIQNPRYQVTQFGKPVTLSCSQTLNHNVMYWYQQKSSQAPKLLFHYYDKDFNNEADTPDNFQSRRPNTSFCFLDIRSPGLGDTAMYLCATSRDLGARYGYTFGSGTRLTVV.

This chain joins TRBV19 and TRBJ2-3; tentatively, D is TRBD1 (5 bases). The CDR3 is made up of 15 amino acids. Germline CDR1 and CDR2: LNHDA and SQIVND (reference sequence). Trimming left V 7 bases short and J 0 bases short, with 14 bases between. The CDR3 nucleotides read TGTGCCAGTACCATGGGGCAGGGAAGCACAGATACGCAGTATTTT. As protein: CASTMGQGSTDTQYF.

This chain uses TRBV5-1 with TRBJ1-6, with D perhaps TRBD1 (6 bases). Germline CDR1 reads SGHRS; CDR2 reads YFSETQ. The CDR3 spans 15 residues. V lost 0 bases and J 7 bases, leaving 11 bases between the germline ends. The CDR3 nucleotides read TGCGCCAGCAGCTTGGAGGGGGGGAGAAATTCACCCCTCCACTTT. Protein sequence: CASSLEGGRNSPLHF.

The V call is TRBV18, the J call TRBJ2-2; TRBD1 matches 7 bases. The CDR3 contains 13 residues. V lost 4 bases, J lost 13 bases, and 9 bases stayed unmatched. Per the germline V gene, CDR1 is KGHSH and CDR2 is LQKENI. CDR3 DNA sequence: TGTGCCAGCTCACAGGGACAGCTAATCGGGCTGTTTTTT. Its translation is CASSQGQLIGLFF. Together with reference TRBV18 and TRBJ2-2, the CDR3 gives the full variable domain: NAGVMQNPRHLVRRRGQEARLRCSPMKGHSHVYWYRQLPEEGLKFMVYLQKENIIDESGMPKERFSAEFPKEGPSILRIQQVVRGDSAAYFCASSQGQLIGLFFGEGSRLTVL.

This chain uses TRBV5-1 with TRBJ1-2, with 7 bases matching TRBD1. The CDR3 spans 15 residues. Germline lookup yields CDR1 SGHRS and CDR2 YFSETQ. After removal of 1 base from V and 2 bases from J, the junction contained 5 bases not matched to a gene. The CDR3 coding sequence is TGCGCCAGCAGCTTGTTACAGGGGAAGAACTATGGCTACACCTTC. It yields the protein CASSLLQGKNYGYTF.

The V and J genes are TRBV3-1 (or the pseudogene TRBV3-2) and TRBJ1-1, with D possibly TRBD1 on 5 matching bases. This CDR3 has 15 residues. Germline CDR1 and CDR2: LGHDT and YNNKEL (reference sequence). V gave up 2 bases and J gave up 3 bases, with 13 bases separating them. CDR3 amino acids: CASSQSDSHYTEAFF. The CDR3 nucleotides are TGTGCCAGCAGCCAATCCGACAGCCACTACACTGAAGCTTTCTTT.